What follows are 29 T cell receptor beta chains derived from one specimen sequenced in a study of shared clonotypes between healthy human individuals (dated by TCRdb to about 2020). The protocol used for the library was the immunoSEQ multiplex PCR assay. Imported from immuneACCESS, the table was reduced by TCRdb to in-frame sequences with V and J called. These copies leave out some clones; in studies compared against another copy, an unresolved V gene accounts for under half, and the cause of the remainder is not known. This sample lists 600,000 to 800,000 clones; roughly 72% were detected once. Approximately 1.8% of the sample goes to the ten largest clones. The source material was memory CD4+ T cells sorted from blood. The label giving this sample's cell subset or site can be read as: CD45RA-negative fraction. The receptors were gathered from a woman in her twenties or thirties in good health.

V gene TRBV11-3 combines with J gene TRBJ1-5, with a weak D call TRBD1 (5 bases). The CDR3 loop spans 17 amino acids. V was trimmed by 0 bases and J by 4 bases, leaving 16 bases between them. From germline, CDR1 is SGHNT and CDR2 YENEEA. CDR3 bases: TGTGCCAGCAGCTTAGATAAGGCCAGGGCAAGTAATCAGCCCCAGCATTTT. Its translation: CASSLDKARASNQPQHF.

The chain joins TRBV9 to TRBJ2-2; TRBD2 aligns across 9 bases. The V gene end was trimmed by 3 bases and the J gene end by 3 bases; junction bases not matched to a gene: 3. CDR1 is SGDLS and CDR2 is YYNGEE in the germline V gene. There are 15 residues in the CDR3. CDR3 sequence (DNA): TGTGCCAGCAGCGGGACTAGCGTTGACACCGGGGAGCTGTTTTTT. Its translation is CASSGTSVDTGELFF. The entire variable domain, with the rest obtained from reference TRBV9 and TRBJ2-2, is as follows: DSGVTQTPKHLITATGQRVTLRCSPRSGDLSVYWYQQSLDQGLQFLIQYYNGEERAKGNILERFSAQQFPDLHSELNLSSLELGDSALYFCASSGTSVDTGELFFGEGSRLTVL.

The chain recombines TRBV19 with TRBJ2-5, with 7 bases matching TRBD2. J was trimmed by 4 bases and V by 6 bases; bases with no gene match: 8. The CDR3 sequence is 14 residues long. CDR1 is LNHDA, CDR2 SQIVND, per germline (reference sequence). CDR3 sequence reads: CASRVRGSGETQYF. The CDR3 DNA sequence: TGTGCCAGTAGAGTACGCGGGAGTGGAGAGACCCAGTACTTC.

The V gene is TRBV27, the J gene TRBJ1-3, with TRBD1 as a possible D gene (5 bases). Trimming cost V 6 bases and J 2 bases, with 8 bases left between them. Germline CDR1 MNHEY, CDR2 SMNVEV (reference sequence). The CDR3 runs 13 residues. The CDR3 DNA is TGTGCCAGCAGACGGACACCTGGAAACACCATATATTTT. Protein sequence: CASRRTPGNTIYF.

The chain joins TRBV13 to TRBJ2-7; no clear D gene. V lost 4 bases, J lost 0 bases, and 10 bases lay in between. Germline V gene lookup returns CDR1 PRHDT and CDR2 FYEKMQ (reference sequence). This CDR3 has 14 amino acids. In DNA form, the CDR3 reads TGTGCCAGCAGCTCTACCCTGAGCTCCTACGAGCAGTACTTC. Translating gives CASSSTLSSYEQYF.

The CDR3 here is CASSPPGTSFSEQFF. The CDR3 nucleotides read TGTGCCAGCAGCCCCCCTGGGACTAGCTTTAGTGAGCAGTTCTTC. The chain recombines TRBV7-3 with TRBJ2-1, with TRBD2 identical over 9 bases. The CDR3 runs 15 residues. Germline-derived CDR1 and CDR2 are SGHTA and FQGTGA. Trimming cost V 5 bases and J 9 bases; bases outside gene matches: 11.

V is TRBV19 and J is TRBJ1-5; TRBD1 aligns across 12 bases. Germline CDR1 and CDR2: LNHDA and SQIVND (reference sequence). The CDR3 loop spans 17 amino acids. Trimming at V came to 1 base and at J to 3 bases, leaving 4 bases not matched to a gene. CDR3 nucleotides: TGTGCCAGTAGTATAGCGGGGACAGGGGGCCACAATCAGCCCCAGCATTTT. Translated: CASSIAGTGGHNQPQHF.

Concerning this clone itself: The sample has other DNA sequences that encode this CDR3 too. The DNA of the CDR3 is TGTGCCAGCAGCTCCGGGACGATCAATCAGCCCCAGCATTTT. Translation gives CASSSGTINQPQHF. The V gene is TRBV7-9, the J gene TRBJ1-5; TRBD1 is a possible D gene (5 bases). V dropped 4 bases and J dropped 3 bases, with 10 bases sitting between them. The CDR3 is 14 residues long. Germline V gene lookup returns CDR1 SEHNR and CDR2 FQNEAQ (reference sequence).

The chain joins TRBV7-2 to TRBJ1-5; D might be TRBD1 (5 bases). V was clipped by 3 bases and J by 3 bases, with 12 bases between them. Germline CDR1 SGHTA, CDR2 FQGNSA. CDR3 size: 15 residues. CDR3 loop: CASSLMSRVNQPQHF. DNA for the CDR3: TGTGCCAGCAGCTTGATGAGCAGGGTCAATCAGCCCCAGCATTTT.

The chain carries TRBV19 and TRBJ2-4, with 8 bases matching TRBD1. Germline lookup yields CDR1 LNHDA and CDR2 SQIVND (reference sequence). Germline trimming cut 6 bases from V and 5 bases from J; bases unmatched to any gene: 12. The CDR3 extends over 16 amino acids. The CDR3 bases are TGTGCCAGTAGGTCCCGGGCCAACAGGGGGGAAAACATTCAGTACTTC. Translated: CASRSRANRGENIQYF. The entire variable domain, with the rest obtained from reference TRBV19 and TRBJ2-4, is as follows: DGGITQSPKYLFRKEGQNVTLSCEQNLNHDAMYWYRQDPGQGLRLIYYSQIVNDFQKGDIAEGYSVSREKKESFPLTVTSAQKNPTAFYLCASRSRANRGENIQYFGAGTRLSVL.

Only one count was recorded for this clone. This chain links TRBV7-2 with TRBJ2-7; D is perhaps TRBD1 or TRBD2 (7 bases each). V lost 5 bases to trimming and J lost 7 bases, with 18 bases between them. Per the germline V gene, CDR1 is SGHTA and CDR2 is FQGNSA. The CDR3 spans 14 residues. The CDR3 DNA reads TGTGCCAGCAGCCGCGAGGGGGCCGGGAGGGAGCAGTACTTC. Translating it yields CASSREGAGREQYF.

The V and J genes are TRBV28 and TRBJ2-4, with D perhaps TRBD1 (6 bases). V was trimmed by 6 bases and J by 7 bases, leaving 13 bases between them. The CDR3 has 13 residues. From germline, CDR1 is MDHEN and CDR2 SYDVKM. The DNA of the CDR3 is TGTGCCAGCAGGGCCACAGGGTCGAACATTCAGTACTTC. Translated: CASRATGSNIQYF.

The chain links TRBV7-9 to TRBJ1-2; 11 nucleotides agree with TRBD1. Germline values: CDR1 SEHNR, CDR2 FQNEAQ (reference sequence). This CDR3 comprises 14 residues. Trimming took 3 bases from V and 7 from J; bases not matched to a gene: 4. The DNA for the CDR3 is TGTGCCAGCAGCTTTGGACAGGGGGCGAGTGGCTACACCTTC. This encodes CASSFGQGASGYTF. The whole variable domain, remainder taken from reference TRBV7-9 and TRBJ1-2, is DTGVSQNPRHKITKRGQNVTFRCDPISEHNRLYWYRQTLGQGPEFLTYFQNEAQLEKSRLLSDRFSAERPKGSFSTLEIQRTEQGDSAMYLCASSFGQGASGYTFGSGTRLTVV.

The chain links TRBV7-3 to TRBJ1-2; maybe TRBD1 (5 bases). Trimming took 5 bases from V and 6 from J, leaving 19 bases between them. Per germline, CDR1 SGHTA and CDR2 FQGTGA. This CDR3 comprises 15 residues. The CDR3 DNA reads as TGTGCCAGCAGCCCCTATCAAGTGGGCAGGGATGGCTACACCTTC. Protein: CASSPYQVGRDGYTF.

The chain combines TRBV2 with TRBJ1-1; D gene unclear. The V end was cut by 10 bases, the J end by 1 base, with 13 bases between. The length of the CDR3 is 13 residues. The germline CDR1 and CDR2 sequences are SNHLY and FYNNEI. For the CDR3, the DNA is TGTGCCAATTCGAGGCAAAAGAACACTGAAGCTTTCTTT. Amino acids: CANSRQKNTEAFF.

The chain is built from TRBV6-1 and TRBJ1-3; D ambiguous. This CDR3 has 14 amino acids. V was trimmed by 5 bases and J by 7 bases, leaving 15 bases between them. Germline CDR1 is MNHNS and CDR2 is SASEGT. This chain's CDR3 is CASSLSLVWNTIYF. The CDR3 DNA reads as TGTGCCAGCAGTCTCTCCCTGGTGTGGAACACCATATATTTT.

This clone was observed a handful of times. V gene TRBV30 combines with J gene TRBJ1-3, with unresolved D. V was pared by 0 bases and J by 0 bases, with 6 bases between. In germline, CDR1 is GTSNPN, CDR2 SVGIG (reference sequence). The CDR3 runs to 14 residues. The CDR3 reads CAWSVLLSGNTIYF. In DNA, the CDR3 is TGTGCCTGGAGTGTTCTTCTCTCTGGAAACACCATATATTTT.

V is TRBV28 and J is TRBJ2-5; TRBD1 matches 9 bases. This CDR3 contains 21 residues. V was pared by 5 bases and J by 3 bases, with 25 bases of the junction left unmatched. Germline CDR1 and CDR2: MDHEN and SYDVKM. Here the CDR3 DNA reads TGTGCCAGCAGTACCCCCGGGACAGGGAGGTTTCGTGGAGAGCCTAAAGAGACCCAGTACTTC. It specifies CASSTPGTGRFRGEPKETQYF. Variable domain in full (rest from reference TRBV28 and TRBJ2-5): DVKVTQSSRYLVKRTGEKVFLECVQDMDHENMFWYRQDPGLGLRLIYFSYDVKMKEKGDIPEGYSVSREKKERFSLILESASTNQTSMYLCASSTPGTGRFRGEPKETQYFGPGTRLLVL.

The chain carries TRBV7-2 and TRBJ2-3; 7 bases fit TRBD2. This CDR3 is built from 16 residues. V shed 1 base, J shed 2 bases, and the junction held 6 bases outside the gene matches. In germline, CDR1 is SGHTA, CDR2 FQGNSA. CDR3: CASSLGPGRVTDTQYF. As DNA, the CDR3 is TGTGCCAGCAGCTTAGGGCCAGGGAGGGTCACAGATACGCAGTATTTT.

The chain combines TRBV25-1 with TRBJ2-1; D gene ambiguous. The CDR3 covers 14 residues. Germline values: CDR1 MGHDK, CDR2 SYGVNS. The germline V and J ends were trimmed by 1 base and 6 bases, with 10 bases remaining between them. CDR3 coding DNA: TGTGCCAGCAGTGAATGGAAGGGTGTCAATGAGCAGTTCTTC. It translates to CASSEWKGVNEQFF.

The chain carries TRBV5-8 and TRBJ1-5, with 7 bases identical to TRBD1. This CDR3 spans 17 amino acids. V was clipped by 4 bases and J by 0 bases; unmatched bases: 10. Germline V lookup: CDR1 SGHTS, CDR2 YDEGEE. This chain's CDR3 is CASSDYAGTDSNQPQHF. As DNA, the CDR3 is TGTGCCAGCAGCGACTACGCCGGGACAGATAGCAATCAGCCCCAGCATTTT.

V is TRBV6-5 and J is TRBJ2-2, with unresolved D. Germline lookup yields CDR1 MNHEY and CDR2 SVGAGI. This CDR3 spans 15 amino acids. Trimming cost V 3 bases and J 3 bases, with 11 bases left between them. The CDR3 coding sequence is TGTGCCAGCAGTTATGGTCAGGTCGACACCGGGGAGCTGTTTTTT. It is translated as CASSYGQVDTGELFF.

There are a few counts of this clone. The V and J genes are TRBV6-1 and TRBJ1-5, with TRBD1 as a possible D gene (6 bases). The CDR3 covers 15 residues. V lost 5 bases and J lost 5, with 16 bases in between. CDR1 is MNHNS and CDR2 is SASEGT in the germline V gene. The CDR3 sequence: CASSPQGPLYQPQHF. The CDR3 DNA sequence: TGTGCCAGCAGTCCACAGGGCCCCCTATATCAGCCCCAGCATTTT.

Worth noting for this clone: The same CDR3 is also encoded by other DNA sequences in this sample. The rearrangement links TRBV29-1 to TRBJ1-3; D unresolved. The CDR3 consists of 12 residues. The germline gives CDR1 SQVTM, CDR2 ANQGSEA. Deletions cut 4 bases from V and 0 bases from J, with 4 bases between. The chain's CDR3 is CSVGHSGNTIYF. The CDR3 DNA reads as TGCAGCGTTGGCCACTCTGGAAACACCATATATTTT.

Here the CDR3 reads CASSLREGGETQYF. As DNA, the CDR3 is TGTGCCAGCAGTTTGCGGGAGGGCGGGGAGACCCAGTACTTC. The rearrangement joins TRBV6-5 to TRBJ2-5; TRBD2 matches at 9 bases. Germline V gene data show CDR1 as MNHEY and CDR2 as SVGAGI. The CDR3 is 14 residues long. V was pared by 4 bases and J by 5 bases, with 5 bases of the junction left unmatched.

This chain links TRBV25-1 with TRBJ2-5; D gene ambiguous. V was shortened by 2 bases and J by 0 bases, with 10 bases between the two germline ends. This CDR3 is built from 15 residues. The germline V gene encodes CDR1 MGHDK and CDR2 SYGVNS. The CDR3 spells CASSEHEEYQETQYF. The CDR3 DNA sequence: TGTGCCAGCAGTGAACACGAGGAGTACCAAGAGACCCAGTACTTC.

The rearrangement uses TRBV6-1 and TRBJ2-7, with D perhaps matching TRBD2 (6 bases). The germline CDR1 and CDR2 sequences are MNHNS and SASEGT. The germline V and J ends were trimmed by 2 bases and 4 bases, with 12 bases remaining between them. The CDR3 extends over 14 amino acids. CDR3 DNA: TGTGCCAGCAGTGAAACCCCAGGGAGGTACGAGCAGTACTTC. The encoded protein is CASSETPGRYEQYF.

On this clone itself: A much larger clone lies one base from this, so it may be a read error. This sequence joins TRBV7-8 and TRBJ2-3; 10 bases line up with TRBD2. This CDR3 is 14 amino acids long. V dropped 2 bases and J dropped 4; count of bases not matched to a gene: 0. Per germline, CDR1 SGHVS and CDR2 FQNEAQ. The CDR3 nucleotides are TGTGCCAGCAGCTTAAGCGGGAGGGCAGATACGCAGTATTTT. Its protein is CASSLSGRADTQYF.

This clone was detected only once. CDR3 nucleotides: TGTGCCAGTATAGGGTCCGGGAGTGGAGATACGCAGTATTTT. It codes for CASIGSGSGDTQYF. V gene TRBV19 combines with J gene TRBJ2-3; a possible D gene is TRBD2 (6 bases). Germline assignment: CDR1 LNHDA and CDR2 SQIVND (reference sequence). This CDR3 region has 14 residues. V lost 7 bases and J lost 5, with 16 bases in between.